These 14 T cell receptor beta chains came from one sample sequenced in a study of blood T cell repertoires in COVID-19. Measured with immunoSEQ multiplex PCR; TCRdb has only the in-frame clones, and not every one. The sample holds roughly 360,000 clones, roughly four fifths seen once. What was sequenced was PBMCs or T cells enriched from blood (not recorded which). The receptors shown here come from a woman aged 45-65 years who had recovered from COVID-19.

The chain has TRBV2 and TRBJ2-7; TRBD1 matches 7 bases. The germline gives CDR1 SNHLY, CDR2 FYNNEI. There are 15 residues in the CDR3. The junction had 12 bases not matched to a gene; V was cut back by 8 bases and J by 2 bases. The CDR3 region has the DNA TGTGCCAGCGAGGGGGCTCCCTCAATCCCCTACGAGCAGTACTTC. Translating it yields CASEGAPSIPYEQYF. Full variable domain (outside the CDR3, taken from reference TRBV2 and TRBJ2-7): EPEVTQTPSHQVTQMGQEVILRCVPISNHLYFYWYRQILGQKVEFLVSFYNNEISEKSEIFDDQFSVERPDGSNFTLKIRSTKLEDSAMYFCASEGAPSIPYEQYFGPGTRLTVT.

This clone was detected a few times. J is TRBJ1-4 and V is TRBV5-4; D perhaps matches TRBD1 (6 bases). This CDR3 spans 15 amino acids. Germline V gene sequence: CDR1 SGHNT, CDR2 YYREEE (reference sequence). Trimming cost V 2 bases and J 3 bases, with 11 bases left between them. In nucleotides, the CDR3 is TGTGCCAGCAGCTTAAGGGGGAACGCTAATGAAAAACTGTTTTTT. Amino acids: CASSLRGNANEKLFF. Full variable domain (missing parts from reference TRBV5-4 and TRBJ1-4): ETGVTQSPTHLIKTRGQQVTLRCSSQSGHNTVSWYQQALGQGPQFIFQYYREEENGRGNFPPRFSGLQFPNYSSELNVNALELDDSALYLCASSLRGNANEKLFFGSGTQLSVL.

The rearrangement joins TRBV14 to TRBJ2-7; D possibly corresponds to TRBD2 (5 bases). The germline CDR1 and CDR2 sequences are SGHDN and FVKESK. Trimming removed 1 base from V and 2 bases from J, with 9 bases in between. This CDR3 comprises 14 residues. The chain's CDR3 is CASSQGGYTYEQYF. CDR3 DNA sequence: TGTGCCAGCAGCCAAGGCGGGTACACCTACGAGCAGTACTTC.

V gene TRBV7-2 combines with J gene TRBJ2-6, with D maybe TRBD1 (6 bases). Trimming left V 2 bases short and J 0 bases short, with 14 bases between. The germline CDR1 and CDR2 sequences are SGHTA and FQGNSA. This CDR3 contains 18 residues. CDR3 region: CASSLRWTAYSGANVLTF. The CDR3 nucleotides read TGTGCCAGCAGCTTACGGTGGACAGCCTACTCTGGGGCCAACGTCCTGACTTTC.

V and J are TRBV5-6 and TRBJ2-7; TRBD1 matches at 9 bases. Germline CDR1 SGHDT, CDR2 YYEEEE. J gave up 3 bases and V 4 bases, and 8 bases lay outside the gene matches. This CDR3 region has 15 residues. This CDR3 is CASSLKPGQGYEQYF. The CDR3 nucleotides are TGTGCCAGCAGCCTCAAGCCGGGACAGGGCTACGAGCAGTACTTC.

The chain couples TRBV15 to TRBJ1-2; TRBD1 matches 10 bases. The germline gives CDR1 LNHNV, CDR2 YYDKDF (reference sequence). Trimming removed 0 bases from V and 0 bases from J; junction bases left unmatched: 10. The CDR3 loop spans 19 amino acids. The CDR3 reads CATSRDRDRGFPANYGYTF. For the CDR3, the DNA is TGTGCCACCAGCAGAGATCGGGACAGGGGATTCCCTGCTAACTATGGCTACACCTTC.

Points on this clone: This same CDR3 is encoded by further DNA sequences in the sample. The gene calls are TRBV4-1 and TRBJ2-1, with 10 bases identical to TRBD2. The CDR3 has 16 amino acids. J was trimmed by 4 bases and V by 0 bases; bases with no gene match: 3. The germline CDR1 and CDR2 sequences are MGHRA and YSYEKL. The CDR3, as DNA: TGCGCCAGCAGCCAAGACAGGACTAGCGGATACAATGAGCAGTTCTTC. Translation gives CASSQDRTSGYNEQFF.

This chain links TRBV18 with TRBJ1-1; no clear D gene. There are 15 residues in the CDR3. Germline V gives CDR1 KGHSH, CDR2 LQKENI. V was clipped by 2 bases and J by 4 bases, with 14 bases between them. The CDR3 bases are TGTGCCAGCTCACCAGGGTTAACGACGGGCACTGAAGCTTTCTTT. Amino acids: CASSPGLTTGTEAFF.

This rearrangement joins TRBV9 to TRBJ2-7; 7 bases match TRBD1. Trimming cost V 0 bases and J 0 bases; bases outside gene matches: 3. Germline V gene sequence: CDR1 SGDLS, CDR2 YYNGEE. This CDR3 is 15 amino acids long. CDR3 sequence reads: CASSVGQGISYEQYF. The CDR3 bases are TGTGCCAGCAGCGTAGGACAGGGTATCTCCTACGAGCAGTACTTC. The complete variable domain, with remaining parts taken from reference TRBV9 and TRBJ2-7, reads DSGVTQTPKHLITATGQRVTLRCSPRSGDLSVYWYQQSLDQGLQFLIQYYNGEERAKGNILERFSAQQFPDLHSELNLSSLELGDSALYFCASSVGQGISYEQYFGPGTRLTVT.

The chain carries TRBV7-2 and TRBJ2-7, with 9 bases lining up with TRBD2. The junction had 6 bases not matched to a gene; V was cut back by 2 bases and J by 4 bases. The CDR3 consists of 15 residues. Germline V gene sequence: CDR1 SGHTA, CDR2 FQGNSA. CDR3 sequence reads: CASSLLGSGSYEQYF. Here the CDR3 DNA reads TGTGCCAGCAGCTTATTGGGTAGCGGGAGTTACGAGCAGTACTTC.

The CDR3 DNA reads TGTGCCAGCGGGGGGGCAGCTAACACTGAAGCTTTCTTT. Translation gives CASGGAANTEAFF. The rearrangement links TRBV11-2 to TRBJ1-1; possible D gene TRBD1, 6 bases. Germline CDR1 is SGHAT and CDR2 is FQNNGV. Trimming cost V 8 bases and J 2 bases, with 12 bases left between them. CDR3 size: 13 residues.

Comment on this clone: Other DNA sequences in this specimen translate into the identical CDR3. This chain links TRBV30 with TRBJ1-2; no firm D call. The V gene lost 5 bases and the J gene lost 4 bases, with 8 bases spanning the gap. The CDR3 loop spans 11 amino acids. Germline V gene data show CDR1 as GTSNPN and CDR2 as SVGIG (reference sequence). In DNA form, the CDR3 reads TGTGCCTGGGATAGAGGCTATGGCTACACCTTC. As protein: CAWDRGYGYTF.

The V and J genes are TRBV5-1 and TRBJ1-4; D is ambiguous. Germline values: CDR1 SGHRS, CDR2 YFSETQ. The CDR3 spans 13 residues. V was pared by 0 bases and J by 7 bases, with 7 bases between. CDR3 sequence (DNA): TGCGCCAGCAGCTTGGGCGGGTTTGAAAAACTGTTTTTT. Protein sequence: CASSLGGFEKLFF.

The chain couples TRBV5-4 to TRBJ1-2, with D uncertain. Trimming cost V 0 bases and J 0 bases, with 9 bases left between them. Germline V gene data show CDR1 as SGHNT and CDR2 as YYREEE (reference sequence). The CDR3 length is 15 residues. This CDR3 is CASSLVAGSNYGYTF. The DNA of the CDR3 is TGTGCCAGCAGCTTGGTGGCGGGTTCTAACTATGGCTACACCTTC.